This TCR beta chain was recovered during a study of molecular identifiers for immune sequencing clone quantification. Researchers sorted naive CD8 T cells as cells that were CD8+CD4-CCR7+CD45RA+. TCRdb ran MiXCR on the PCR reads and lists one entry per CDR3 protein. The data show roughly 55,000 distinct CDR3 sequences, about a third seen once. Germline CDR1 reads SGHTA; CDR2 reads FQGNSA. CDR3 length: 15 amino acids. For this clonotype: A much larger clone differs by one base, so this may be a read error.

J is TRBJ2-1 and V is TRBV7-2, with D possibly TRBD2 on 5 matching bases. The specimen was naive CD8+ T cells from blood, with Jurkat cell RNA spiked in. Subset in this sample: FACS-sorted CD8+CD4-CCR7+CD45RA+ naive T cells. This TCR was sampled from a human donor in good health. Some libraries in this study had Jurkat cell RNA spiked in. CDR3: CASRPSSRSYNEQLF. The CDR3 coding sequence is TGTGCCAGCAGACCTAGCTCCCGCTCCTACAATGAGCAGCTCTTC.